The sequence of this T cell receptor beta chain was determined in a study of blood T cell repertoires in COVID-19. Study-wide background: The United States, Italy and Spain provided the acute and convalescent COVID-19 samples.

The authors' processing: Scientists estimated how many nucleated cells there were by amplifying reference gene primers. Assay used: immunoSEQ multiplex PCR; TCRdb lists only in-frame clones, some missing. Clone size and V and J calls were adopted from that table, with D and trimming inferred from the DNA. The sample holds under 200,000 clones, approximately 86% seen once. Looked up from germline, CDR1 is PRHDT and CDR2 is FYEKMQ (reference sequence). With V trimmed by 5 bases and J by 3 bases, 8 bases remained unmatched. This CDR3 contains 15 residues. This chain connects TRBV13 to TRBJ2-7; TRBD2 matches at 9 bases. The receptor's source is an elderly woman with acute or convalescent COVID-19. The sample consisted of peripheral blood. CDR3 sequence reads: CASSDRTSVHYEQYF. The CDR3 coding sequence is TGTGCCAGCAGCGACCGGACTAGCGTTCACTACGAGCAGTACTTC.